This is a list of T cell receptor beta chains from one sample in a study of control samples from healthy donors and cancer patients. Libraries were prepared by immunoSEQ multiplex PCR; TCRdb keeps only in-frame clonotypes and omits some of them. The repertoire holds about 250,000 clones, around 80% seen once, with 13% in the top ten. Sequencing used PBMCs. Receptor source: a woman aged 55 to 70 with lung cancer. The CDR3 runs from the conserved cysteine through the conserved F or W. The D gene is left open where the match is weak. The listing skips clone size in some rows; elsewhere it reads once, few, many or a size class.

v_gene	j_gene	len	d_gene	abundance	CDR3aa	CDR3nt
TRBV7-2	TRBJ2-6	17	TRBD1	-	CASSPRTGYSGANVLTF	TGTGCCAGCAGCCCACGGACAGGTTACTCTGGGGCCAACGTCCTGACTTTC
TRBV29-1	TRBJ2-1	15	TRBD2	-	CSSRLAGGYYNEQFF	TGCAGCTCCAGACTAGCGGGGGGTTACTACAATGAGCAGTTCTTC
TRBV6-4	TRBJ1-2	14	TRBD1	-	CASTLGQGMYGYTF	TGTGCCAGCACCCTAGGACAGGGAATGTATGGCTACACCTTC
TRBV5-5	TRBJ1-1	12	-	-	CASSWGVTEAFF	TGTGCCAGCAGCTGGGGGGTGACTGAAGCTTTCTTT
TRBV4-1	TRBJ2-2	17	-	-	CASSKRRRGFDTGELFF	TGCGCCAGCAGCAAACGACGTCGCGGGTTTGACACCGGGGAGCTGTTTTTT
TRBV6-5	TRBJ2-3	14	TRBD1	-	CASSTLDRADTQYF	TGTGCCAGCAGTACGCTTGACAGGGCAGATACGCAGTATTTT
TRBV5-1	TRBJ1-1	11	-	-	CASSLGQSAFF	TGCGCCAGCAGCTTGGGTCAGTCAGCTTTCTTT
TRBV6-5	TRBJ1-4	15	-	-	CASRPPATTNEKLFF	TGTGCCAGCAGGCCCCCCGCGACAACTAATGAAAAACTGTTTTTT
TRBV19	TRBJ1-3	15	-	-	CASSIQDLSGNTIYF	TGTGCCAGTAGTATACAGGATCTCTCTGGAAACACCATATATTTT
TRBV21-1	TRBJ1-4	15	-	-	CASSYSTGANEKLFF	TGTGCCAGCAGCTACTCGACTGGGGCTAATGAAAAACTGTTTTTT
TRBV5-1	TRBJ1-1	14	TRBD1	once	CASSRTGTDTEAFF	TGCGCCAGCAGCCGGACAGGGACGGACACTGAAGCTTTCTTT
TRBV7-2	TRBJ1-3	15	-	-	CASSLYLSSGNTIYF	TGTGCCAGCAGCTTATATCTTTCCTCTGGAAACACCATATATTTT
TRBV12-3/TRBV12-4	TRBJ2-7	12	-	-	CASSFVSYEQYF	TGTGCCAGCAGTTTTGTTTCCTACGAGCAGTACTTC
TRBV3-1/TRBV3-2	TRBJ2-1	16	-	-	CASSQDWRGEYNEQFF	TGTGCCAGCAGCCAAGATTGGCGTGGGGAATACAATGAGCAGTTCTTC
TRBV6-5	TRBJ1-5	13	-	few	CASSYDRIQPQHF	TGTGCCAGCAGTTACGACCGGATTCAGCCCCAGCATTTT
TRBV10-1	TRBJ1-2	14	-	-	CASIFQVLNYGYTF	TGCGCCAGCATTTTCCAGGTACTTAACTATGGCTACACCTTC
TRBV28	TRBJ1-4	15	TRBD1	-	CASSLSGQGGEKLFF	TGTGCCAGCAGTTTATCGGGACAGGGTGGTGAAAAACTGTTTTTT
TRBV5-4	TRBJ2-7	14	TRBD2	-	CASSTGLASYEQYF	TGTGCCAGCAGCACGGGACTAGCCTCCTACGAGCAGTACTTC
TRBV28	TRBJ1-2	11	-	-	CASSPGYGYTF	TGTGCCAGCAGCCCCGGGTATGGCTACACCTTC
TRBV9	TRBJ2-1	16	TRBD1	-	CASSVGGDRAYNEQFF	TGTGCCAGCAGCGTAGGGGGGGACAGGGCCTACAATGAGCAGTTCTTC
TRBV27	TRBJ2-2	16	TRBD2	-	CASSFRTGGQTGELFF	TGTGCCAGCAGTTTTCGGACGGGGGGGCAGACCGGGGAGCTGTTTTTT
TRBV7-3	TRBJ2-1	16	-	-	CASSLQYRSSYNEQFF	TGTGCCAGCAGCTTGCAATACAGGAGTTCCTACAATGAGCAGTTCTTC
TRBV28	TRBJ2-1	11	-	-	CASSINNEQFF	TGTGCCAGCAGTATCAACAATGAGCAGTTCTTC
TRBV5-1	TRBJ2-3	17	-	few	CASSLNPPGRLTDTQYF	TGCGCCAGCAGCTTGAACCCCCCGGGCAGGTTGACAGATACGCAGTATTTT
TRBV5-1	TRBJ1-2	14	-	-	CASSLDRAGYGYTF	TGCGCCAGCAGCTTGGACAGGGCGGGCTATGGCTACACCTTC
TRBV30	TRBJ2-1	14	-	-	CAWTQDRSYNEQFF	TGTGCCTGGACGCAGGACCGCTCCTACAATGAGCAGTTCTTC
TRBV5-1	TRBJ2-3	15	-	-	CASSLQGISTDTQYF	TGCGCCAGCAGCTTGCAGGGGATTAGCACAGATACGCAGTATTTT
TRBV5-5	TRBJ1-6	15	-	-	CASSLLDTSNSPLHF	TGTGCCAGCAGCTTGTTGGACACCTCTAATTCACCCCTCCACTTT